This TCR beta chain was profiled in a study of radiotherapy plus CTLA-4 blockade in lung cancer. About the research overall: There were objective responses in 18% of patients, and around 31% had disease control.

Sequencing was performed with immunoSEQ multiplex PCR; in TCRdb, only in-frame clones are kept and a portion is missing. The table has 100,000 or so clones, about 85% seen once; the top ten hold about 14%. V gave up 9 bases and J gave up 3 bases, with 24 bases separating them. The germline V gene has CDR1 MNHEY and CDR2 SMNVEV (reference sequence). The CDR3 contains 16 residues. The material was peripheral blood, obtained from a patient treated with radiotherapy plus ipilimumab. The gene calls are TRBV27 and TRBJ2-7; the D gene is possibly TRBD2 (5 bases). The clonotype comes from a human donor with non-small cell lung cancer that progressed on radiotherapy plus ipilimumab. The CDR3 nucleotides are TGTGCCAGTAGACTCAAAAGAGGAGGCACGATCTACGAGCAGTACTTC. Its protein product is CASRLKRGGTIYEQYF.